The 2 T cell receptor beta chains reported below all come from one sample, sequenced in a study of blood T cells in healthy people across ages. A sample-barcoded 5' primer and a J-beta primer mix were used in a second PCR of roughly 7 to 11 cycles. MiXCR, applied by TCRdb to the 5' RACE reads, yields one record per CDR3 protein. The sample consists of about 1.7 million distinct CDR3 sequences, 28% of them appearing once. Sequencing used blood. The source of these receptors is a woman between 25 and 40 years old in good health.

This clonotype was detected ten times or more. The chain has TRBV6-5 and TRBJ2-5, with a possible D match to TRBD2 (5 bases). V was shortened by 3 bases and J by 5 bases, with 16 bases between the two germline ends. CDR1 is MNHEY and CDR2 is SVGAGI in the germline V gene. The CDR3 totals 15 residues. The CDR3 DNA sequence: TGTGCCAGCAGTTATTGGTCGGGGAGTGGTGAGACCCAGTACTTC. The encoded protein is CASSYWSGSGETQYF.

The sample holds a few counts of this clonotype. The rearrangement uses TRBV5-1 and TRBJ2-1; D is undetermined. Germline assignment: CDR1 SGHRS and CDR2 YFSETQ. Trimming shortened V by 4 bases and J by 8 bases, and 10 bases separated the two germline ends. The CDR3 is made up of 12 amino acids. CDR3 nucleotides: TGCGCCAGCAGCCTGGACCCCGATGAGCAGTTCTTC. It encodes CASSLDPDEQFF. Looking up the rest from reference TRBV5-1 and TRBJ2-1 gives the full variable domain: KAGVTQTPRYLIKTRGQQVTLSCSPISGHRSVSWYQQTPGQGLQFLFEYFSETQRNKGNFPGRFSGRQFSNSRSEMNVSTLELGDSALYLCASSLDPDEQFFGPGTRLTVL.